This T cell receptor (beta chain) stems from a study of blood T cell repertoires in COVID-19. This CDR3 is 15 amino acids long. CDR1 is KGHSH and CDR2 is LQKENI in the germline V gene. The J segment lost 3 bases and the V segment lost 3 bases, leaving 7 bases of the junction unmatched. Using immunoSEQ multiplex PCR, the repertoire was profiled, and TCRdb retains in-frame clones only, with some absent. The sample yields some 380,000 clones, roughly 86% seen once. The clonotype was recovered from a woman aged 40 to 50 with acute COVID-19. This chain connects TRBV18 to TRBJ1-2; 7 positions agree with TRBD1. The sample consisted of PBMCs or T cells enriched from blood (not recorded which). CDR3 coding DNA: TGTGCCAGCTCACCTAAGACAGGGCGTGACTATGGCTACACCTTC. Amino acids: CASSPKTGRDYGYTF.